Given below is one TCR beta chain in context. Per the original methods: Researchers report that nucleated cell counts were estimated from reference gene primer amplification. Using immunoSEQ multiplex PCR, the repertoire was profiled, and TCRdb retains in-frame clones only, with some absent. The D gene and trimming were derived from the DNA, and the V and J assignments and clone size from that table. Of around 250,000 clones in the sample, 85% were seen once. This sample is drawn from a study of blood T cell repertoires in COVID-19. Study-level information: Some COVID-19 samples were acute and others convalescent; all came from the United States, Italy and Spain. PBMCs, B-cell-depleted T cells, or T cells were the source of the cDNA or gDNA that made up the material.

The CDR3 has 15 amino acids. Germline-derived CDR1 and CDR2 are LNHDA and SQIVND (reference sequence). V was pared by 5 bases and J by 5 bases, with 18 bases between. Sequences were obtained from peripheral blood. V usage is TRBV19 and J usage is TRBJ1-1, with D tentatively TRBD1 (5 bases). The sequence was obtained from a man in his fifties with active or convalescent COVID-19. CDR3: CASSLPAAGGTEAFF. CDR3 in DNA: TGTGCCAGTAGTCTCCCGGCAGCGGGGGGGACTGAAGCTTTCTTT.